The clone carrying this TCR beta chain was seen more than once but under ten times. Its cognate antigen is unknown. This sample stems from a study of beta chain features in type 1 diabetes. J gave up 6 bases and V 8 bases, and 8 bases lay outside the gene matches. This CDR3 comprises 13 residues. Germline assignment: CDR1 SGHVS and CDR2 FNYEAQ. Cells sorted by CD45RO/CCR7/CD25/CD127/CD95/CD27 comprised CD4+ naive, central memory, regulatory and stem cell-like memory cells. Study-wide points: Among all four CD4+ subsets, Type 1 diabetes patients had TCRB CDR3s that were moderately but significantly shorter. The naive, central memory and Treg TCRB repertoires looked more alike in patients than they did in healthy donors.

Reverse transcription of all isolated RNA meant that expressed TCRB transcripts were sequenced. Repertoires were generated with immunoSEQ multiplex PCR, while TCRdb's copy carries only in-frame clones and drops some. The repertoire holds about 620,000 clones, with roughly 16% as singletons. The V gene is TRBV7-6, the J gene TRBJ1-2; 8 bases map to TRBD1. Sequencing was performed on naive CD4+ T cells from blood. This clonotype was sampled from a man between 18 and 35 years old in good health. The CDR3 region has the DNA TGTGCCAGCGGCCAGGGGGCAATTAATGGCTACACCTTC. This gives the protein CASGQGAINGYTF. The full variable domain, completed using reference TRBV7-6 and TRBJ1-2, is GAGVSQSPRYKVTKRGQDVALRCDPISGHVSLYWYRQALGQGPEFLTYFNYEAQQDKSGLPNDRFSAERPEGSISTLTIQRTEQRDSAMYRCASGQGAINGYTFGSGTRLTVV.